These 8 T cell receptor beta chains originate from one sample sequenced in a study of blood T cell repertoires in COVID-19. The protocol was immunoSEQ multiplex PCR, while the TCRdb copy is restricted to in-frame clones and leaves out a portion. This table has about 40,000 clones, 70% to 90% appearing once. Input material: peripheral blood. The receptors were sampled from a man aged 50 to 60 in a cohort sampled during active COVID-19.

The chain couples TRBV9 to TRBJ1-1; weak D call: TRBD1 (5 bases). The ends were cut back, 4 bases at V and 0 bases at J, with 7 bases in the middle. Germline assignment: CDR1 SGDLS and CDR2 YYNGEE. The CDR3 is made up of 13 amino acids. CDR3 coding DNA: TGTGCCAGCAGCACGACAGTGAACACTGAAGCTTTCTTT. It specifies CASSTTVNTEAFF. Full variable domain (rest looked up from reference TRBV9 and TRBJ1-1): DSGVTQTPKHLITATGQRVTLRCSPRSGDLSVYWYQQSLDQGLQFLIQYYNGEERAKGNILERFSAQQFPDLHSELNLSSLELGDSALYFCASSTTVNTEAFFGQGTRLTVV.

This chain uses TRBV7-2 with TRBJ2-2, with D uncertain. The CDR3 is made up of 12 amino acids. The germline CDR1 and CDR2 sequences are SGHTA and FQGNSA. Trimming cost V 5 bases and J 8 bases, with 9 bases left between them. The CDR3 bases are TGTGCCAGCAGCACAGAACTTGGGGAGCTGTTTTTT. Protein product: CASSTELGELFF.

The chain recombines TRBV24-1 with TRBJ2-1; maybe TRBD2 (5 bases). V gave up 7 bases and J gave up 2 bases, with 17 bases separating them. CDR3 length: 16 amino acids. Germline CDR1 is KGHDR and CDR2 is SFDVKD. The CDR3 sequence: CATSPEGSFPYNEQFF. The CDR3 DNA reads TGTGCCACCAGCCCCGAGGGTTCTTTCCCCTACAATGAGCAGTTCTTC.

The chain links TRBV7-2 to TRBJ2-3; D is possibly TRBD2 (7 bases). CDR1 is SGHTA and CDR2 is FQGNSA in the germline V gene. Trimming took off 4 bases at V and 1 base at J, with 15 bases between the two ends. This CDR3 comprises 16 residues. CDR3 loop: CASSSRGGGGTDTQYF. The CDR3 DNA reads TGTGCCAGCAGCTCTAGGGGAGGGGGGGGCACAGATACGCAGTATTTT.

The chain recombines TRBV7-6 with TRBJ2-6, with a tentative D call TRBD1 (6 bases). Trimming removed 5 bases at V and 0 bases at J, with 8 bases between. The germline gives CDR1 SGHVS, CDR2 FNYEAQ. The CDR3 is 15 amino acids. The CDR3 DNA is TGTGCCAGCAGCCCAGGGGACTCTGGGGCCAACGTCCTGACTTTC. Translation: CASSPGDSGANVLTF.

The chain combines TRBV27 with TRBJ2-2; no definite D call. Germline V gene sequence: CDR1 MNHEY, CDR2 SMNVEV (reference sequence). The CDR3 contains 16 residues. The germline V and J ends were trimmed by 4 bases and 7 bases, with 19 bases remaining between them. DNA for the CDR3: TGTGCCAGCAGTTACCCCGCCCAAGTTCCGAGCGGGGAGCTGTTTTTT. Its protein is CASSYPAQVPSGELFF.

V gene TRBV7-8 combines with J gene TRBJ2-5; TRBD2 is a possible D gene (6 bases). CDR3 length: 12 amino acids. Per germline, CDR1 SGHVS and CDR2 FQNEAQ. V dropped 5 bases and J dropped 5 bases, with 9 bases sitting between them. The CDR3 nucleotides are TGTGCCAGCAGCCTAAGCGGGGAGACCCAGTACTTC. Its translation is CASSLSGETQYF.

The CDR3 nucleotides read TGTGCCAGCAGCTTGGAAGACAGTCTTCAGTACTTC. Protein product: CASSLEDSLQYF. V and J are TRBV7-9 and TRBJ2-4, with a tentative D call TRBD1 (5 bases). CDR1 is SEHNR and CDR2 is FQNEAQ in the germline V gene (reference sequence). Deletions cut 3 bases from V and 11 bases from J, with 11 bases between. The CDR3 extends over 12 amino acids.